This TCR beta chain appears in the sequencing data of a study of blood T cell repertoires in COVID-19. Study-wide context: The study drew acute and convalescent COVID-19 samples from the United States, Italy and Spain. Sources were T cells, B-cell-depleted T cells, or PBMCs; the material itself was cDNA or gDNA.

Original processing notes: Amplification of reference gene primers provided the estimated nucleated cell counts. Here immunoSEQ multiplex PCR was the method, and the copy in TCRdb shows in-frame clones only, minus some. For V, J and clone size, that table is used; D and trimming come from the DNA. The repertoire has 85,000 to 100,000 clones, about 91% of them found once; the top ten carry around 1.9%. Trimming stripped 0 bases from V and 9 bases from J, with 20 bases between. The CDR3 sequence is 15 residues long. The V gene's germline CDR1 is GTSNPN and CDR2 SVGIG (reference sequence). A Seattle source enrolled patients during active infection and followed them longitudinally.

V gene TRBV30 combines with J gene TRBJ1-2; D is undetermined. The TCR sequence derives from a man aged 50 to 60 with COVID-19, enrolled during active disease. The sample was peripheral blood. The CDR3 sequence: CAWSVSPPRLLSYTF. CDR3 in DNA: TGTGCCTGGAGTGTAAGCCCGCCCAGGCTTCTGAGCTACACCTTC.